A single sample gave rise to the 8 T cell receptor beta chains below, sequenced in a study of beta chain features in type 1 diabetes. Expressed TCRB transcripts were sequenced, since all the RNA that had been isolated was reverse transcribed. Here immunoSEQ multiplex PCR was the method, and the copy in TCRdb shows in-frame clones only, minus some. Among over 700,000 clones listed, under 20% were seen once. Input material: naive CD4+ T cells from blood. All receptors come from a woman aged 18-30 years in good health.

The chain couples TRBV5-4 to TRBJ2-3; 9 bases agree with TRBD2. The CDR3 has 16 amino acids. V lost 1 base, J lost 6 bases, and 9 bases stayed unmatched. The germline CDR1 and CDR2 sequences are SGHNT and YYREEE (reference sequence). CDR3 nucleotides: TGTGCCAGCAGCTTGAGGTTAGCGGGAGACATCGATACGCAGTATTTT. This codes for CASSLRLAGDIDTQYF.

In its sample, this clone was seen a few times. The chain is built from TRBV27 and TRBJ2-6; 8 positions match TRBD1. Trimming removed 5 bases from V and 4 bases from J; junction bases left unmatched: 10. The CDR3 contains 17 residues. Germline lookup yields CDR1 MNHEY and CDR2 SMNVEV (reference sequence). The CDR3 region is CASSGRTGYWGANVLTF. CDR3 bases: TGTGCCAGCAGTGGGAGGACAGGGTATTGGGGGGCCAACGTCCTGACTTTC.

This clone occurred a few times. The chain uses TRBV4-3 and TRBJ2-6; TRBD2 matches 7 bases. The CDR3 has 20 amino acids. CDR1 and CDR2 (germline): LGHNA, YSLEER. V shed 1 base, J shed 0 bases, and the junction held 12 bases outside the gene matches. As DNA, the CDR3 is TGCGCCAGCAGCCAAGCTCGGGCAGGGAGGGTTTACTCTGGGGCCAACGTCCTGACTTTC. Translation gives CASSQARAGRVYSGANVLTF.

The V and J genes are TRBV9 and TRBJ1-5; D is unresolved. Germline CDR1 and CDR2: SGDLS and YYNGEE. CDR3 size: 15 residues. V was pared by 0 bases and J by 0 bases, with 7 bases between. Here the CDR3 DNA reads TGTGCCAGCAGCGTAGACGGTTATAGCAATCAGCCCCAGCATTTT. Translation: CASSVDGYSNQPQHF. The complete variable domain, with remaining parts taken from reference TRBV9 and TRBJ1-5, reads DSGVTQTPKHLITATGQRVTLRCSPRSGDLSVYWYQQSLDQGLQFLIQYYNGEERAKGNILERFSAQQFPDLHSELNLSSLELGDSALYFCASSVDGYSNQPQHFGDGTRLSIL.

CDR3 DNA: TGTGCCAGCAGCCTTAGTGAAGGGCTCCCGGTGTACTTC. It specifies CASSLSEGLPVYF. J is TRBJ2-7 and V is TRBV7-2, with D unresolved. V lost 5 bases and J lost 12, with 20 bases in between. There are 13 residues in the CDR3. The germline gives CDR1 SGHTA, CDR2 FQGNSA.

This clone was detected a few times. The chain carries TRBV27 and TRBJ1-5, with 8 positions matching TRBD1. This CDR3 comprises 15 residues. CDR1 MNHEY and CDR2 SMNVEV come from the germline V gene (reference sequence). Losses at the gene ends were 6 bases for V and 9 bases for J; bases not matched to a gene: 13. CDR3 amino acids: CASRPTGALTLPQHF. The CDR3 DNA sequence: TGTGCCAGCAGGCCGACAGGGGCTCTCACGCTGCCCCAGCATTTT.

This clone appeared a few times. The chain recombines TRBV25-1 with TRBJ2-1; 7 bases fit TRBD2. There are 13 residues in the CDR3. The germline V gene encodes CDR1 MGHDK and CDR2 SYGVNS. The ends lost 2 bases at V and 15 bases at J; junction bases unmatched: 10. CDR3 region: CASSENSAGVRFF. The CDR3 nucleotides read TGTGCCAGCAGTGAAAACTCCGCGGGAGTCAGGTTCTTC.

This clone has more than one count but fewer than ten. The chain joins TRBV4-3 to TRBJ2-3; D tentatively fits TRBD1 or TRBD2 (5 bases each). The ends were cut back, 0 bases at V and 3 bases at J, with 19 bases in the middle. The CDR3 covers 18 residues. Germline assignment: CDR1 LGHNA and CDR2 YSLEER. This CDR3 reads CASSQESWPLGVTDTQYF. The CDR3 DNA sequence: TGCGCCAGCAGCCAAGAGTCTTGGCCCCTGGGGGTGACAGATACGCAGTATTTT.